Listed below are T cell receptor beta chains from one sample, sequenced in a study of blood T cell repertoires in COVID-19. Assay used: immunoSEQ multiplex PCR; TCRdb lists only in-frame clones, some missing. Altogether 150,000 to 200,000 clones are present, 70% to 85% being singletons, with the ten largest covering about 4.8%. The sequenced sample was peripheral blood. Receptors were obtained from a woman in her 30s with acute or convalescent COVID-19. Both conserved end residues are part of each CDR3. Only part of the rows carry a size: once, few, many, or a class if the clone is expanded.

CDR3 protein: CASSIAGTQSTDTQYF
clone size: -
V gene: TRBV19
J gene: TRBJ2-3

CDR3 protein: CATSRDRGALQETQYF
clone size: -
V gene: TRBV15
J gene: TRBJ2-5

CDR3 protein: CASSLLRGGYEQYF
clone size: -
V gene: TRBV11-2
J gene: TRBJ2-7

CDR3 protein: CASTQGVDSTYEQYF
clone size: -
V gene: TRBV6-5
J gene: TRBJ2-7

CDR3 protein: CASSQGRGGNSPLHF
clone size: -
V gene: TRBV4-2
J gene: TRBJ1-6

CDR3 protein: CATSRDRGLSEAFF
clone size: -
V gene: TRBV15
J gene: TRBJ1-1

CDR3 protein: CASSGGRGALYEQYF
clone size: -
V gene: TRBV5-4
J gene: TRBJ2-7

CDR3 protein: CASSTRTGVYEQYF
clone size: -
V gene: TRBV7-2
J gene: TRBJ2-7

CDR3 protein: CASSFGGKDGYTF
clone size: once
V gene: TRBV28
J gene: TRBJ1-2

CDR3 protein: CASSEVRAGSYEQYF
clone size: once
V gene: TRBV2
J gene: TRBJ2-7

CDR3 protein: CASIPTGMNTEAFF
clone size: -
V gene: TRBV19
J gene: TRBJ1-1

CDR3 protein: CATRGQETQYF
clone size: few
V gene: TRBV10-3
J gene: TRBJ2-5

CDR3 protein: CASSGLAGDYTQYF
clone size: -
V gene: TRBV6-2/TRBV6-3
J gene: TRBJ2-3

CDR3 protein: CATSREEEGQGSYEQYF
clone size: -
V gene: TRBV15
J gene: TRBJ2-7

CDR3 protein: CASSLEGITNYEQYF
clone size: -
V gene: TRBV7-2
J gene: TRBJ2-7

CDR3 protein: CASWTGGGNQPQHF
clone size: -
V gene: TRBV10-3
J gene: TRBJ1-5

CDR3 protein: CATSDPTGAQPQHF
clone size: -
V gene: TRBV24-1
J gene: TRBJ1-5

CDR3 protein: CASSQPGQGAAKNIQYF
clone size: few
V gene: TRBV3-1/TRBV3-2
J gene: TRBJ2-4

CDR3 protein: CASSYGPGSYEQYF
clone size: -
V gene: TRBV6-5
J gene: TRBJ2-7

CDR3 protein: CASSQDSPGIPDTQYF
clone size: -
V gene: TRBV4-3
J gene: TRBJ2-3

CDR3 protein: CASTADWSNYGYTF
clone size: -
V gene: TRBV2
J gene: TRBJ1-2

CDR3 protein: CSVVRPAGGPETQYF
clone size: -
V gene: TRBV29-1
J gene: TRBJ2-5

CDR3 protein: CASSWGQSYEQYF
clone size: -
V gene: TRBV5-1
J gene: TRBJ2-7

CDR3 protein: CASSRQAGERDNEQFF
clone size: -
V gene: TRBV14
J gene: TRBJ2-1

CDR3 protein: CASSLAPQFIVSGRETQYF
clone size: -
V gene: TRBV28
J gene: TRBJ2-5

CDR3 protein: CASSIVRETQYF
clone size: -
V gene: TRBV18
J gene: TRBJ2-5

CDR3 protein: CASSYSILTANYGYTF
clone size: -
V gene: TRBV6-5
J gene: TRBJ1-2

CDR3 protein: CASSLLVSGGEQYF
clone size: -
V gene: TRBV27
J gene: TRBJ2-7

CDR3 protein: CASSLRRISNQPQHF
clone size: -
V gene: TRBV28
J gene: TRBJ1-5

CDR3 protein: CASSLSLPTGELNGYTF
clone size: -
V gene: TRBV28
J gene: TRBJ1-2

CDR3 protein: CAISEPGGQGTRGNTEAFF
clone size: -
V gene: TRBV10-3
J gene: TRBJ1-1

CDR3 protein: CASSDGTSGSSYEQYF
clone size: -
V gene: TRBV27
J gene: TRBJ2-7

CDR3 protein: CASSATGHSRNEQFF
clone size: -
V gene: TRBV7-3
J gene: TRBJ2-1

CDR3 protein: CASSNPEEGLEKLFF
clone size: -
V gene: TRBV28
J gene: TRBJ1-4

CDR3 protein: CASSNSGGFTDTQYF
clone size: -
V gene: TRBV4-3
J gene: TRBJ2-3

CDR3 protein: CASSLVRGRLAEAFF
clone size: -
V gene: TRBV28
J gene: TRBJ1-1

CDR3 protein: CASSSGQGAYTDTQYF
clone size: -
V gene: TRBV13
J gene: TRBJ2-3

CDR3 protein: CASSYAQGMNTEAFF
clone size: -
V gene: TRBV6-5
J gene: TRBJ1-1

CDR3 protein: CASSFQTGPRYGYTF
clone size: -
V gene: TRBV5-6
J gene: TRBJ1-2